This TCR beta chain appears in the sequencing data of a study of T cells in Graves' hyperthyroidism and ophthalmopathy. Stable Graves' hyperthyroidism meant no ophthalmopathy progression within 18 months. This clonotype was found many times. Its specificity is unknown. Amplified regions were TCR beta CDR3 sequences from RNA transcripts. First-round RT-PCR targeting the TCR CDR3 was performed with the HTBI primer set. Via MiXCR, TCRdb re-called the multiplex PCR reads, giving one row per CDR3 protein. The sample yields tens of thousands of distinct CDR3 sequences, roughly 45% seen once. Study findings and constraints: Ophthalmopathy stood apart from stable hyperthyroidism in a 13 V-J model. Researchers found most expanded thyroid clonotypes above 0.001 in blood as well. Model-based prediction identified ophthalmopathy a median around 6.5 months prior to its onset.

V was clipped by 3 bases and J by 7 bases; unmatched bases: 5. CDR3 length equals 15 residues. Per germline, CDR1 SGHVS and CDR2 FQNEAQ. The TCR was taken from a woman between 25 and 40 years old with Graves' hyperthyroidism. This chain joins TRBV7-8 and TRBJ1-5; TRBD1 matches at 11 bases. Material: blood. CDR3 region: CASSFYGQGAQPQHF. CDR3 DNA sequence: TGTGCCAGCAGCTTCTATGGACAGGGGGCCCAGCCCCAGCATTTT.